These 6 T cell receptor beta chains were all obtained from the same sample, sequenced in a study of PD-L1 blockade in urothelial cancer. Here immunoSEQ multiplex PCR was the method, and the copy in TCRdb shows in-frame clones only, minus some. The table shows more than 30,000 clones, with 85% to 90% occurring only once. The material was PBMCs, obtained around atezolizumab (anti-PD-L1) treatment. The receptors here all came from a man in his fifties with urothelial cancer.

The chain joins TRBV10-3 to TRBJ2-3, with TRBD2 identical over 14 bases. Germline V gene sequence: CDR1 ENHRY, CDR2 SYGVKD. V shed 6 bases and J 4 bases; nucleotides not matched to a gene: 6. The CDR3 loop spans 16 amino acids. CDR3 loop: CAISGTSGRVADTQYF. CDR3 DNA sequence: TGTGCCATCAGCGGGACTAGCGGGAGAGTGGCAGATACGCAGTATTTT.

CDR3 sequence (DNA): TGTGCCAGCAGCTTAGACAGGGACTATGGCTACACCTTC. Amino acid sequence: CASSLDRDYGYTF. The chain employs TRBV7-2 and TRBJ1-2, with D possibly TRBD1 on 6 matching bases. The V end was cut by 1 base, the J end by 3 bases, with 6 bases between. Germline V gene lookup returns CDR1 SGHTA and CDR2 FQGNSA. The CDR3 is 13 amino acids.

The CDR3 reads CASMQNSYEQYF. The CDR3 DNA follows: TGTGCCAGCATGCAGAACTCCTACGAGCAGTACTTC. This chain links TRBV28 with TRBJ2-7; D is uncertain. The V gene's germline CDR1 is MDHEN and CDR2 SYDVKM. This CDR3 has 12 amino acids. Trimming stripped 7 bases from V and 0 bases from J, with 7 bases between.

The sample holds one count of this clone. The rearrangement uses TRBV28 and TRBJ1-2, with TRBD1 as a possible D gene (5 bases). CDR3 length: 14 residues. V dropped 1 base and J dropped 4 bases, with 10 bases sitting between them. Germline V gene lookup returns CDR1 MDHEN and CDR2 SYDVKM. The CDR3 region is CASSLSGRGYGYTF. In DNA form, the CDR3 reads TGTGCCAGCAGTTTATCAGGGCGAGGCTATGGCTACACCTTC.

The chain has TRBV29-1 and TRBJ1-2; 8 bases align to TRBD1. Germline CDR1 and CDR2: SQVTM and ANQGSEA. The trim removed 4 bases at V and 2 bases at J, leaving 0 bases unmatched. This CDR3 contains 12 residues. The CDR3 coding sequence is TGCAGCGTTGGGACAGGGAACTATGGCTACACCTTC. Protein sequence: CSVGTGNYGYTF.

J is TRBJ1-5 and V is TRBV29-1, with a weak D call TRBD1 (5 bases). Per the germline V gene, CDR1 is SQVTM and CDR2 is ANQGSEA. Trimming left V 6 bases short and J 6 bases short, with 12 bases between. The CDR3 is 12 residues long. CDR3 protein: CSVQGGGQPQHF. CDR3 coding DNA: TGCAGCGTCCAGGGAGGCGGTCAGCCCCAGCATTTT. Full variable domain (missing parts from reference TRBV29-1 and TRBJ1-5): SAVISQKPSRDICQRGTSLTIQCQVDSQVTMMFWYRQQPGQSLTLIATANQGSEATYESGFVIDKFPISRPNLTFSTLTVSNMSPEDSSIYLCSVQGGGQPQHFGDGTRLSIL.